This TCR beta chain is drawn from a study of long-term antiretroviral therapy in people with HIV. The assay used was immunoSEQ (version v3.0), run at survey level. Clones were sequenced by immunoSEQ multiplex PCR, and TCRdb holds only the in-frame ones, with some missing. The sample contains 20,000 to 25,000 clones, around nine tenths of which appear only once. The sequencing here drew on unsorted PBMCs, taken 0.2 years before starting antiretroviral therapy. The clonotype comes from a man younger than 30 with HIV.

DNA of the CDR3: TGTGCCAGCACCACCGGGACAGGGGGCGTGGAGACCCAGTACTTC. The encoded protein is CASTTGTGGVETQYF. The chain is built from TRBV6-4 and TRBJ2-5; 12 nucleotides agree with TRBD1. CDR3 length: 15 amino acids. Losses at the gene ends were 7 bases for V and 5 bases for J; bases not matched to a gene: 8. From germline, CDR1 is MRHNA and CDR2 SNTAGT.